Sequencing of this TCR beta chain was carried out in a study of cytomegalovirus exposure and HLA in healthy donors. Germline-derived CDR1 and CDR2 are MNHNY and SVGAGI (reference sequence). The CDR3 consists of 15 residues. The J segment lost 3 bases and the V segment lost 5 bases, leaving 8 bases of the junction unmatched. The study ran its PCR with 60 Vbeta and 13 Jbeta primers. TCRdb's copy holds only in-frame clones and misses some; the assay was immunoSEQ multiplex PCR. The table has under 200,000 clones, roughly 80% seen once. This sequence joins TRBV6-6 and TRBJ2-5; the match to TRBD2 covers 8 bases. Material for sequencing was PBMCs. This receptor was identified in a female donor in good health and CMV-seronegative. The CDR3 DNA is TGTGCCAGCAGTCTCGGACTAGCACCGAAAGAGACCCAGTACTTC. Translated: CASSLGLAPKETQYF.